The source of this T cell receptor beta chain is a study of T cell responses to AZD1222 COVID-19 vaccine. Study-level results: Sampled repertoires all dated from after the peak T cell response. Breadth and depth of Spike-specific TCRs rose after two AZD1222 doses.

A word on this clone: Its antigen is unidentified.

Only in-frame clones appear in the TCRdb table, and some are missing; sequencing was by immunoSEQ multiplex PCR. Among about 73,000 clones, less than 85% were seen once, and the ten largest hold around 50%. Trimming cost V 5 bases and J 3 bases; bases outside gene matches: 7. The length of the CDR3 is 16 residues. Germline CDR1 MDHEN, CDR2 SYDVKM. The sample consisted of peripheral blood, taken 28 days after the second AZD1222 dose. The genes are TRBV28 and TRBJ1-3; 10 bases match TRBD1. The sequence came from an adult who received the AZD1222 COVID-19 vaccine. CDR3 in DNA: TGTGCCAGCAGTGGTGGGGACAGGGGAGGTGGAAACACCATATATTTT. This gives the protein CASSGGDRGGGNTIYF.